This T cell receptor (beta chain) was sequenced during a study of a mutant IDH1 vaccine in newly diagnosed glioma. About the study: Patients arrived already treated with radiotherapy, temozolomide, or both, most having had both. Whole-study results and caveats: Among top peripheral T cell clonotypes, changes seemed unrelated to pseudoprogression.

Turning to this clone: The antigen is unknown.

The repertoire was sequenced with immunoSEQ multiplex PCR; TCRdb's copy has only in-frame clones and lacks some. This table holds roughly 40,000 clones, 70% to 90% found once. Germline V gene data show CDR1 as SGHRS and CDR2 as YFSETQ. CDR3 size: 15 residues. Trimming cost V 6 bases and J 1 base, with 16 bases left between them. The time point is: week 5, during vaccination. It was 300 ug of mutant IDH1 20-mer peptide that made up each vaccine dose, given with topical imiquimod. The donors' diagnosis was new WHO grade 3 or 4 astrocytoma that was IDH1-mutant and ATRX-lost. This clonotype was obtained from a man aged 40-49 years with glioma. Specimen: PBMCs, collected from a glioma patient whose treatment included an IDH1 peptide vaccine. The rearrangement joins TRBV5-1 to TRBJ2-5; D is perhaps TRBD2 (5 bases). The CDR3 DNA reads as TGCGCCAGCATGGTAAGAGGGAGCCCCCAAGAGACCCAGTACTTC. This sequence encodes CASMVRGSPQETQYF. The variable domain in full, with the rest retrieved from reference TRBV5-1 and TRBJ2-5, is KAGVTQTPRYLIKTRGQQVTLSCSPISGHRSVSWYQQTPGQGLQFLFEYFSETQRNKGNFPGRFSGRQFSNSRSEMNVSTLELGDSALYLCASMVRGSPQETQYFGPGTRLLVL.